A single sample gave rise to the 30 T cell receptor beta chains below, sequenced in a study of cytomegalovirus exposure and HLA in healthy donors. 13 Jbeta primers and 60 Vbeta primers were used for the PCR. Profiling relied on immunoSEQ multiplex PCR, and the TCRdb table lists in-frame clones only, not all of them. The data contain over 150,000 clones, approximately 80% of them singletons. The sequencing input was PBMCs. The receptors shown here come from a man younger than 30 in good health and CMV-seropositive.

This sequence joins TRBV5-4 and TRBJ2-7; D gene unclear. This CDR3 contains 14 residues. Germline loops: CDR1 SGHNT, CDR2 YYREEE (reference sequence). V was pared by 1 base and J by 1 base, with 9 bases between. This CDR3 is CASSLSHLSYEQYF. The CDR3 coding sequence is TGTGCCAGCAGCTTGAGCCACCTATCCTACGAGCAGTACTTC.

This clone was observed a few times. The rearrangement uses TRBV18 and TRBJ1-6; D uncertain. Looked up from germline, CDR1 is KGHSH and CDR2 is LQKENI. The ends were cut back, 6 bases at V and 6 bases at J, with 12 bases in the middle. The CDR3 sequence is 14 residues long. CDR3 region: CASSPSVPNSPLHF. In DNA form, the CDR3 reads TGTGCCAGCTCCCCATCGGTACCTAATTCACCCCTCCACTTT.

The gene calls are TRBV6-5 and TRBJ1-2; D may be TRBD1 (6 bases). V lost 0 bases, J lost 3 bases, and 14 bases lay in between. Germline lookup yields CDR1 MNHEY and CDR2 SVGAGI. This CDR3 is built from 16 residues. CDR3 nucleotide sequence: TGTGCCAGCAGTTACTCCCTGGCAGGGGCGTACTATGGCTACACCTTC. Amino acid sequence: CASSYSLAGAYYGYTF.

The gene calls are TRBV30 and TRBJ2-3, with TRBD2 matching over 10 bases. V lost 3 bases to trimming and J lost 7 bases; unmatched junction nucleotides: 10. The CDR3 runs to 15 residues. Per germline, CDR1 GTSNPN and CDR2 SVGIG (reference sequence). The CDR3 DNA is TGTGCCTGGAGCGCACTAGCGGGGTCGATTTATACGCAGTATTTT. It codes for CAWSALAGSIYTQYF.

The V call is TRBV7-9, the J call TRBJ1-5; D possibly corresponds to TRBD1 (5 bases). The V and J ends lost 5 bases and 2 bases respectively, with 13 bases between them. Germline lookup yields CDR1 SEHNR and CDR2 FQNEAQ (reference sequence). The length of the CDR3 is 15 residues. The CDR3 coding sequence is TGTGCCAGCAGCCCGGGGGACCTGGGCAATCAGCCCCAGCATTTT. The encoded protein is CASSPGDLGNQPQHF.

The J gene is TRBJ1-1, the V gene TRBV19; D remains ambiguous. Germline-derived CDR1 and CDR2 are LNHDA and SQIVND (reference sequence). The CDR3 runs 13 residues. Trimming left V 8 bases short and J 3 bases short, with 13 bases between. Here the CDR3 DNA reads TGTGCCAGTGGTCGAGTTTTGGACACTGAAGCTTTCTTT. It translates to CASGRVLDTEAFF.

The CDR3 sequence is CATSRMAGGKYEQYF. CDR3 nucleotides: TGTGCCACCAGCAGGATGGCAGGGGGCAAGTACGAGCAGTACTTC. This chain connects TRBV15 to TRBJ2-7; 8 positions agree with TRBD1. The germline V gene has CDR1 LNHNV and CDR2 YYDKDF (reference sequence). V shed 3 bases, J shed 4 bases, and the junction held 8 bases outside the gene matches. The CDR3 sequence is 15 residues long.

The genes are TRBV7-3 and TRBJ2-1; 10 nucleotides agree with TRBD1. Germline-derived CDR1 and CDR2 are SGHTA and FQGTGA. This CDR3 is built from 15 residues. V lost 1 base, J lost 10 bases, and 7 bases stayed unmatched. CDR3 in amino acids: CASSLKGDRGWEQFF. In DNA form, the CDR3 reads TGTGCCAGCAGCTTAAAAGGGGACAGGGGTTGGGAGCAGTTCTTC.

V usage is TRBV30 and J usage is TRBJ1-1, with D uncertain. Germline V gene sequence: CDR1 GTSNPN, CDR2 SVGIG (reference sequence). The germline V and J ends were trimmed by 2 bases and 3 bases, with 10 bases remaining between them. The CDR3 totals 13 residues. The CDR3 DNA follows: TGTGCCTGGAGTTTCACAATTGACACTGAAGCTTTCTTT. Translating it yields CAWSFTIDTEAFF.

The chain joins TRBV5-6 to TRBJ2-7; 10 nucleotides align to TRBD1. Germline V gene data show CDR1 as SGHDT and CDR2 as YYEEEE. With 0 bases clipped from V and 5 bases from J, the junction kept 8 bases outside the gene matches. The CDR3 length is 16 residues. The CDR3 loop reads CASSLVPGQGMDEQYF. For the CDR3, the DNA is TGTGCCAGCAGCTTGGTACCGGGACAGGGGATGGACGAGCAGTACTTC.

The chain links TRBV10-1 to TRBJ2-6, with D unclear. This CDR3 is built from 16 residues. Per the germline V gene, CDR1 is WNHNN and CDR2 is SYGVQD (reference sequence). V lost 0 bases and J lost 2, with 8 bases in between. The CDR3 DNA is TGCGCCAGCAGTGAGTCCCCCAGCGCTGGGGCCAACGTCCTGACTTTC. The encoded protein is CASSESPSAGANVLTF.

This clone turned up a few times. The J gene is TRBJ1-4, the V gene TRBV2; D remains ambiguous. There are 19 residues in the CDR3. Germline V CDR1 and CDR2: SNHLY, FYNNEI. Trimming stripped 5 bases from V and 2 bases from J, with 24 bases between. CDR3 sequence (DNA): TGTGCCAGCAGTAGGCCCCCCGGAGGGTCTATCCTGACTAATGAAAAACTGTTTTTT. It specifies CASSRPPGGSILTNEKLFF.

The V and J genes are TRBV7-9 and TRBJ2-5, with 8 bases that match TRBD2. The trim removed 3 bases at V and 2 bases at J, leaving 14 bases unmatched. Germline V gives CDR1 SEHNR, CDR2 FQNEAQ (reference sequence). This CDR3 has 18 amino acids. Here the CDR3 DNA reads TGTGCCAGCAGCTTGTTGATGCGGCTAGCGGGTGAACAAGAGACCCAGTACTTC. Translated, it gives CASSLLMRLAGEQETQYF.

This chain connects TRBV15 to TRBJ1-2, with TRBD1 identical over 7 bases. The V and J ends lost 4 bases and 6 bases, in that order; junction bases with no gene match: 8. Germline CDR1 and CDR2: LNHNV and YYDKDF (reference sequence). The CDR3 loop spans 14 amino acids. The CDR3 coding sequence is TGTGCCACCAGCACCGGGGACAGAGGCCATGGCTACACCTTC. This sequence encodes CATSTGDRGHGYTF.

This clone was observed a single time. The V call is TRBV27, the J call TRBJ1-1; D perhaps matches TRBD1 (6 bases). Germline V CDR1 and CDR2: MNHEY, SMNVEV (reference sequence). The CDR3 is 16 amino acids. The V and J ends lost 4 bases and 0 bases respectively, with 15 bases between them. The CDR3 DNA follows: TGTGCCAGCAGTTCCCTACAGGGTTTCATGAACACTGAAGCTTTCTTT. Its protein is CASSSLQGFMNTEAFF.

This chain links TRBV7-9 with TRBJ1-1, with D perhaps TRBD1 (6 bases). V gave up 5 bases and J gave up 3 bases, with 13 bases separating them. Germline V gene data show CDR1 as SEHNR and CDR2 as FQNEAQ (reference sequence). CDR3 length: 14 amino acids. The chain's CDR3 is CASSPAGGHTEAFF. The CDR3 DNA is TGTGCCAGCAGCCCTGCGGGGGGGCACACTGAAGCTTTCTTT. Supplemented by reference TRBV7-9 and TRBJ1-1, the full variable domain reads DTGVSQNPRHKITKRGQNVTFRCDPISEHNRLYWYRQTLGQGPEFLTYFQNEAQLEKSRLLSDRFSAERPKGSFSTLEIQRTEQGDSAMYLCASSPAGGHTEAFFGQGTRLTVV.

V usage is TRBV7-9 and J usage is TRBJ2-5; D is ambiguous. The CDR3 sequence is 14 residues long. The germline gives CDR1 SEHNR, CDR2 FQNEAQ (reference sequence). V lost 1 base, J lost 1 base, and 7 bases lay in between. The CDR3 is CASSLDTAQETQYF. CDR3 nucleotide sequence: TGTGCCAGCAGCTTAGACACAGCCCAAGAGACCCAGTACTTC.

This clone turned up a few times. V and J are TRBV19 and TRBJ1-4, with TRBD1 matching over 8 bases. With V trimmed by 5 bases and J by 8 bases, 10 bases remained unmatched. This CDR3 has 15 residues. The germline V gene encodes CDR1 LNHDA and CDR2 SQIVND (reference sequence). CDR3 region: CASSPPTGVGEKLFF. The CDR3 DNA follows: TGTGCCAGTAGTCCCCCGACAGGGGTTGGAGAAAAACTGTTTTTT.

This clone was recorded a few times. The chain is built from TRBV6-5 and TRBJ2-7, with D perhaps matching TRBD1 (6 bases). This CDR3 is built from 13 residues. CDR1 is MNHEY and CDR2 is SVGAGI in the germline V gene. V lost 0 bases, J lost 4 bases, and 7 bases lay in between. The CDR3 loop reads CASSYSGHYEQYF. CDR3 bases: TGTGCCAGCAGTTACTCGGGACATTACGAGCAGTACTTC.

The V gene is TRBV5-4, the J gene TRBJ1-2; D call uncertain. The CDR3 spans 14 residues. V gave up 0 bases and J gave up 7 bases, with 13 bases separating them. The germline V gene has CDR1 SGHNT and CDR2 YYREEE (reference sequence). DNA of the CDR3: TGTGCCAGCAGCTTGGATATACCGAGCTCTGGCTACACCTTC. This codes for CASSLDIPSSGYTF.

There are a few counts of this clone. The chain carries TRBV7-2 and TRBJ2-5; no reliable D call. The V end lost 6 bases, the J end lost 2 bases, and 10 bases lay between the germline ends. Germline V lookup: CDR1 SGHTA, CDR2 FQGNSA. The length of the CDR3 is 13 residues. The CDR3 sequence is CASRIQRQETQYF. The DNA of the CDR3 is TGTGCCAGCAGGATACAGAGACAAGAGACCCAGTACTTC.

The chain uses TRBV2 and TRBJ1-4, with D possibly matching TRBD1 (5 bases). Trimming removed 4 bases at V and 10 bases at J, with 16 bases between. This CDR3 has 14 residues. CDR1 SNHLY and CDR2 FYNNEI come from the germline V gene. The CDR3: CASSGQGQGGKLFF. The CDR3 bases are TGTGCCAGCAGTGGCCAGGGCCAGGGCGGAAAACTGTTTTTT.

The chain recombines TRBV29-1 with TRBJ1-1, with 9 bases that match TRBD1. Trimming took 4 bases from V and 8 from J; bases not matched to a gene: 2. The CDR3 spans 11 residues. Germline CDR1 SQVTM, CDR2 ANQGSEA. The CDR3 bases are TGCAGCGTTGGGACAGGGGCCGAAGCTTTCTTT. Translation gives CSVGTGAEAFF.

This clone turned up a few times. This sequence joins TRBV19 and TRBJ1-5, with D maybe TRBD1 (5 bases). The CDR3 covers 15 residues. Between the trimmed V and J ends, which lost 3 bases and 2 bases, there was a span of 11 bases. CDR1 and CDR2 (germline): LNHDA, SQIVND (reference sequence). The CDR3, as DNA: TGTGCCAGTAGTATTTCCAGGGCTGGCAATCAGCCCCAGCATTTT. Amino acid sequence: CASSISRAGNQPQHF.

The rearrangement uses TRBV7-9 and TRBJ2-7; D uncertain. CDR1 and CDR2 from the germline V gene are SEHNR and FQNEAQ (reference sequence). V dropped 4 bases and J dropped 4 bases, with 8 bases sitting between them. The CDR3 sequence is 12 residues long. The CDR3 DNA reads as TGTGCCAGCAGCTCCCAGGAATACGAGCAGTACTTC. This sequence encodes CASSSQEYEQYF.

V gene TRBV9 combines with J gene TRBJ2-4; D possibly corresponds to TRBD2 (6 bases). Between the trimmed V and J ends, which lost 1 base and 8 bases, there was a span of 16 bases. Germline CDR1 SGDLS, CDR2 YYNGEE. The CDR3 spans 15 residues. The CDR3 DNA follows: TGTGCCAGCAGCGTAAGTAGCGGCCTCCGGGACATTCAGTACTTC. Translating it yields CASSVSSGLRDIQYF.

This clone showed up just a few times. The rearrangement joins TRBV10-3 to TRBJ2-3; D remains ambiguous. The CDR3 has 15 residues. The V gene lost 6 bases and the J gene lost 1 base, with 14 bases spanning the gap. The germline V gene has CDR1 ENHRY and CDR2 SYGVKD. The CDR3, as DNA: TGTGCCATCAGCTTGACGGCGACTGGCACAGATACGCAGTATTTT. As protein: CAISLTATGTDTQYF.

The gene calls are TRBV19 and TRBJ1-2, with D possibly TRBD1 on 5 matching bases. V gave up 3 bases and J gave up 8 bases, with 16 bases separating them. CDR3 length: 14 amino acids. The V gene's germline CDR1 is LNHDA and CDR2 SQIVND (reference sequence). Written as DNA, the CDR3 is TGTGCCAGTAGTATCCCGCAGGGCTTTCGGGGCTACACCTTC. This gives the protein CASSIPQGFRGYTF.

The chain combines TRBV7-9 with TRBJ1-5, with 8 bases matching TRBD1. CDR3 length: 14 amino acids. Germline trimming cut 5 bases from V and 4 bases from J; bases unmatched to any gene: 4. CDR1 is SEHNR, CDR2 FQNEAQ, per germline (reference sequence). The CDR3 reads CASSVDRGNQPQHF. CDR3 nucleotide sequence: TGTGCCAGCAGCGTAGACAGGGGTAATCAGCCCCAGCATTTT.

As to this clone: This sample includes further DNA sequences coding for the same CDR3. The J gene is TRBJ1-1, the V gene TRBV29-1, with no clear D. Germline CDR1 and CDR2: SQVTM and ANQGSEA. The CDR3 has 10 residues. Trimming shortened V by 7 bases and J by 2 bases, and 5 bases separated the two germline ends. DNA of the CDR3: TGCAGCGCTCTTAACACTGAAGCTTTCTTT. Translating it yields CSALNTEAFF. Based on the CDR3 plus reference TRBV29-1 and TRBJ1-1, the full variable domain is SAVISQKPSRDICQRGTSLTIQCQVDSQVTMMFWYRQQPGQSLTLIATANQGSEATYESGFVIDKFPISRPNLTFSTLTVSNMSPEDSSIYLCSALNTEAFFGQGTRLTVV.